Listed below are T cell receptor beta chains from one sample, sequenced in a study of blood T cells in healthy people across ages. One entry per CDR3 protein, called by TCRdb with MiXCR from the 5' RACE reads. Seen here are more than 1,400,000 distinct CDR3 sequences, 42% observed once, and the top ten hold 7.9%. The sample taken for sequencing was blood. The source of these receptors is a woman aged 18-29 years in good health. CDR3s include the opening cysteine and the closing phenylalanine or tryptophan. The size of a clone is reported for some rows only, either as once, few or many, or as a class for expanded clones.

CASSTVRLGEQYF,TRBJ2-5,TRBV18,once
CAIREGLAGGPEGDTQYF,TRBJ2-3,TRBV2,-
CAISERSQDYNEQYF,-,TRBV10-3,-
CASSSLVVEQFF,TRBJ2-1,TRBV11-2,-
CASSYSKRGPSYEQYF,-,TRBV6-5,few
CASSPGSGNDNEQFF,TRBJ2-1,TRBV12-3/TRBV12-4,many
CASSQLRTSGGGDEQYF,TRBJ2-5,TRBV4-1,-
CASSQDFGKDRTSIDTQYF,TRBJ2-3,TRBV4-1,-
CASIRSNTGELFF,TRBJ2-2,TRBV19,-
CASSSRHPGGETQFF,TRBJ2-1,TRBV5-1,-
CASSFYPGQGGYTF,TRBJ1-2,TRBV11-2,-
CAWIPSYNEQFF,TRBJ2-1,TRBV30,-
CASSLESVDTQYF,TRBJ2-3,TRBV11-2,few
CASLLVNYGYTF,TRBJ1-2,TRBV6-1,-
CASSLNSGVYLSNQPQHF,TRBJ1-5,TRBV12-3/TRBV12-4,-
CASSLSGSLTDTQYF,TRBJ2-3,TRBV5-5,few
CASSWTGVPRYQETQYF,TRBJ2-5,TRBV7-9,few
CAIGDAGPQETQYF,TRBJ2-5,TRBV10-3,-
CASSQANQDTQYF,TRBJ2-3,TRBV14,-
CASSREVFYNEQFF,TRBJ2-1,TRBV2,-
CSSHPIGQFF,TRBJ2-1,TRBV29-1,few
CASSERAAGSNEQFF,TRBJ2-1,TRBV6-1,-
CASSPGALPTNYGYTF,TRBJ1-2,TRBV4-1,-
CSARDPTGTGGYEQYF,TRBJ2-7,TRBV20-1,few
CASHGGTGSRDEQYF,TRBJ2-7,TRBV25-1,once
CASSLEGSTAEQYF,TRBJ2-7,TRBV7-7,few
CASTAGTGGELFF,TRBJ1-4,TRBV12-3/TRBV12-4,-
CASSFGLAGGGYNEQYF,-,TRBV7-9,-
CASSLSTGTKLETQYF,TRBJ2-5,TRBV7-7,-
CASKRHQGSYNEQYF,TRBJ2-5,TRBV6-2/TRBV6-3,-
CSAPGQGLRGYTF,TRBJ1-2,TRBV20-1,-
CSAWSGCEQFF,TRBJ2-1,TRBV20-1,once
CSARGASGGDTDTQYF,TRBJ2-3,TRBV20-1,few
CVSSQVDTRGYGYTF,TRBJ1-2,TRBV4-1,-
CSAWDRGYNEQFF,TRBJ2-1,TRBV20-1,-
CASSYETRAFDEQFF,TRBJ2-1,TRBV12-3/TRBV12-4,-
CASGAGANVLTF,TRBJ2-6,TRBV12-3/TRBV12-4,few
CASSLEGSGGAVGTDTQYF,TRBJ2-3,TRBV7-2,-
CASSQWTGLETQYF,TRBJ2-5,TRBV5-5,-
CASTRMDVAYTDTQYF,TRBJ2-3,TRBV6-1,-
CSAPPRGLGYNEQFF,TRBJ2-1,TRBV20-1,few
CASSLPGLAHEQYF,TRBJ2-7,TRBV11-3,-
CASSRVRLAGYEQYF,TRBJ2-7,TRBV11-2,few
CASSLGGPGANVLTF,TRBJ2-6,TRBV7-2,many
CASSTGTEAYEQYF,TRBJ2-7,TRBV5-1,few
CASKLNAGGEEQYF,-,TRBV12-3/TRBV12-4,once
CASSVRSPGETQYF,TRBJ2-5,TRBV27,-
CAISESDRVVGEQYF,TRBJ2-5,TRBV10-3,-
CASSLGQGGGGYTF,TRBJ1-2,TRBV27,few
CASKLGQAKDYGYTF,TRBJ1-2,TRBV2,few
CASSFIGLAGNEQFF,TRBJ2-1,TRBV7-9,-
CASSSGQGQAETQYF,TRBJ2-5,TRBV6-2/TRBV6-3,-
CASSPREGTETQYF,TRBJ2-5,TRBV7-8,-
CASSEGGRGGTYEQYF,-,TRBV2,-
CSASRGGRTDTQYF,TRBJ2-3,TRBV20-1,-
CASSETPYSNQPQHF,TRBJ1-5,TRBV6-1,-
CATRATRDSYEQYF,TRBJ2-7,TRBV15,once
CSARAGTSGMSSYEQYF,TRBJ2-7,TRBV20-1,-